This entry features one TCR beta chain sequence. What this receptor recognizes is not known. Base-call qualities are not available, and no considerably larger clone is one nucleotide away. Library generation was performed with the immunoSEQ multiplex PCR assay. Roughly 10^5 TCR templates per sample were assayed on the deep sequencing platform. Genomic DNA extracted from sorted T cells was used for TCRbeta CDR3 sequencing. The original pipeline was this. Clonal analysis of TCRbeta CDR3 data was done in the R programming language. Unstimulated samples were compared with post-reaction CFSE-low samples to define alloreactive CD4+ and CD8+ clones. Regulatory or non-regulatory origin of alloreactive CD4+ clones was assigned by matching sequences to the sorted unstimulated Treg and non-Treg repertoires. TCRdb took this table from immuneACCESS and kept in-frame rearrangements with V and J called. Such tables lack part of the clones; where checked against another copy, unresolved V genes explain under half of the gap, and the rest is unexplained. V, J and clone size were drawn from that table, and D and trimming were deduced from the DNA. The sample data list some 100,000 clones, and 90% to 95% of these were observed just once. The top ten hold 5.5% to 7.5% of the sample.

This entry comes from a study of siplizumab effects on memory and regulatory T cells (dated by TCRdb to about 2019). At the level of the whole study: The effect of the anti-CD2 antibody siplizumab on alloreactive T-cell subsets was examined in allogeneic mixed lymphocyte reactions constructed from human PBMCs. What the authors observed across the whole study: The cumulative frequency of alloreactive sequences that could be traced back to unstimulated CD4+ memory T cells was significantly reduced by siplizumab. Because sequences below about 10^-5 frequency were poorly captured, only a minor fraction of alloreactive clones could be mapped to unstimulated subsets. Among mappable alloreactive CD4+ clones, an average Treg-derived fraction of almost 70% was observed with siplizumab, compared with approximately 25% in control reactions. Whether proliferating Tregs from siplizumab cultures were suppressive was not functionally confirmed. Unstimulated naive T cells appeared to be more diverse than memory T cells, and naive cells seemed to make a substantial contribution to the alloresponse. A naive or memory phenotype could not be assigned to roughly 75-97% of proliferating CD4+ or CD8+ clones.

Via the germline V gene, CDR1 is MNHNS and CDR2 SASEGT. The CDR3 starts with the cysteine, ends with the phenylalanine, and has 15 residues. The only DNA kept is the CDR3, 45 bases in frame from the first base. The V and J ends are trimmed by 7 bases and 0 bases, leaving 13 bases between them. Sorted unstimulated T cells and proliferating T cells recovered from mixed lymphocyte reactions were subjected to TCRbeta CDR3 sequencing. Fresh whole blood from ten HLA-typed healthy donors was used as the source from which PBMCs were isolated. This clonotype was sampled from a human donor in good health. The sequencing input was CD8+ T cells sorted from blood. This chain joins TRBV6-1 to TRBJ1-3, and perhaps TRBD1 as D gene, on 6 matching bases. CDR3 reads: CASIRQESSGNTIYF. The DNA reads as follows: TGTGCCAGCATCCGACAGGAGAGCTCTGGAAACACCATATATTTT.